The T cell receptor beta chain under discussion was sequenced for a study of identical twins. TCRdb redid the calling of the 5' RACE reads with MiXCR, one entry per CDR3 protein. This table has roughly 540,000 distinct CDR3 sequences, approximately 22% appearing once. Germline V lookup: CDR1 DFQATT, CDR2 SNEGSKA (reference sequence). Between the trimmed V and J ends, which lost 5 bases and 0 bases, there was a span of 14 bases. This CDR3 contains 15 residues. The same data also went into a second study, on T cells expressing NK-cell markers.

This receptor was identified in a woman younger than 30 in good health. This chain joins TRBV20-1 and TRBJ2-1; D remains ambiguous. The sequenced sample was CD4+ T cells sorted from blood. This CDR3 reads CSAEDVVVSYNEQFF. For the CDR3, the DNA is TGCAGTGCTGAGGACGTCGTCGTCTCCTACAATGAGCAGTTCTTC.